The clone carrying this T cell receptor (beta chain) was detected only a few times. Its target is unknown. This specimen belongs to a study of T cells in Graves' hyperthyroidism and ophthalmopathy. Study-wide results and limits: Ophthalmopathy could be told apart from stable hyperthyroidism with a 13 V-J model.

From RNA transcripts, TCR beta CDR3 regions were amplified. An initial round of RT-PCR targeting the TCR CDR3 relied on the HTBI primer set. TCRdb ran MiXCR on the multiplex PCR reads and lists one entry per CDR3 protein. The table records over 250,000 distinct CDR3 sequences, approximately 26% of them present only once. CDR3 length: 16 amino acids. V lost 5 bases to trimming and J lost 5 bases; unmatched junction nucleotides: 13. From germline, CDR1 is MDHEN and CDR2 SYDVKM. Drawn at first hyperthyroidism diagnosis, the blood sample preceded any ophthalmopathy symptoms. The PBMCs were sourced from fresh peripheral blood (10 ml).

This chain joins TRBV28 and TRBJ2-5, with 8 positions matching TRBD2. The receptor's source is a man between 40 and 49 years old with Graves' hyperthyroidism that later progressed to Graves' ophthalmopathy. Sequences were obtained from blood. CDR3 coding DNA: TGTGCCAGCAGTCTTAGCGGGGCCGCGAGGAGGGAGACCCAGTACTTC. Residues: CASSLSGAARRETQYF. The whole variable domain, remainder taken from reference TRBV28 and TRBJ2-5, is DVKVTQSSRYLVKRTGEKVFLECVQDMDHENMFWYRQDPGLGLRLIYFSYDVKMKEKGDIPEGYSVSREKKERFSLILESASTNQTSMYLCASSLSGAARRETQYFGPGTRLLVL.